A selection of T cell receptor beta chains follows, all from one sample in a study of response to subunit inactivated influenza vaccine. TCRdb itself ran the RT-PCR reads through MiXCR, one entry per CDR3 protein. The profile shows 500,000 or so distinct CDR3 sequences, roughly 9.8% of them singletons. The sequences come from PBMCs from blood, collected about 6 weeks after vaccination. These receptors all stem from a man over 45 who received an inactivated influenza vaccine. The CDR3 runs from the conserved cysteine through the conserved F or W. Fields, in order: V gene, D gene, J gene, CDR3 protein. A D gene is named only where the DNA matches it firmly.

TRBV20-1,-,TRBJ2-3,CSAAPGYTDTQYF
TRBV6-2/TRBV6-3,-,TRBJ2-2,CAISPGTGELFF
TRBV5-1,-,TRBJ2-1,CASSLDGGFSYNEQFF
TRBV12-3/TRBV12-4,TRBD1,TRBJ2-3,CASKRNRGLLAPRVLDTQYF
TRBV7-2,TRBD1,TRBJ1-5,CASSVTGVANQPQHF
TRBV6-5,-,TRBJ2-5,CASSYRRSPYQETQYF
TRBV5-1,TRBD1,TRBJ2-1,CASQLRPGQGGNEQFF
TRBV20-1,-,TRBJ2-5,CSAGRQVQETQYF
TRBV12-3/TRBV12-4,-,TRBJ2-1,CASSDLGEQFF
TRBV20-1,TRBD1,TRBJ2-7,CSARRDRVYGEQYF
TRBV20-1,-,TRBJ2-7,CSPGASPVEQYF
TRBV12-3/TRBV12-4,-,TRBJ1-1,CASFPGGSRTEAFF
TRBV5-8,TRBD1,TRBJ1-5,CASSLGTGLSGQPQHF
TRBV15,-,TRBJ2-3,CATSAQGGTDTQYF
TRBV9,TRBD2,TRBJ2-3,CASSVGVSGSADTQYF
TRBV5-1,-,TRBJ1-1,CASSYGSGLNTEAFF
TRBV7-3,-,TRBJ2-1,CASSLLVGPNEQFF
TRBV12-3/TRBV12-4,TRBD2,TRBJ2-7,CASTTSRLAGVYEQYF
TRBV7-2,TRBD1,TRBJ2-1,CASSDYPGQVYNEQFF
TRBV7-2,-,TRBJ2-5,CASSLAGLYETQYF